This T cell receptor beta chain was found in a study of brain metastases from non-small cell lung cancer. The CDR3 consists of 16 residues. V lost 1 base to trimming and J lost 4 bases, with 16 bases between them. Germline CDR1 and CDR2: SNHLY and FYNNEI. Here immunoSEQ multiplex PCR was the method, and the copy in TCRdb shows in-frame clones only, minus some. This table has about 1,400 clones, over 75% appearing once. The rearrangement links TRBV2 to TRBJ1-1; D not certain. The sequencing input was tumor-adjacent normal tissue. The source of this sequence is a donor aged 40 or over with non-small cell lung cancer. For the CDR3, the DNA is TGTGCCAGCAGTGAAGTCAGGTTATTGGGAGGCACTGAAGCTTTCTTT. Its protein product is CASSEVRLLGGTEAFF.